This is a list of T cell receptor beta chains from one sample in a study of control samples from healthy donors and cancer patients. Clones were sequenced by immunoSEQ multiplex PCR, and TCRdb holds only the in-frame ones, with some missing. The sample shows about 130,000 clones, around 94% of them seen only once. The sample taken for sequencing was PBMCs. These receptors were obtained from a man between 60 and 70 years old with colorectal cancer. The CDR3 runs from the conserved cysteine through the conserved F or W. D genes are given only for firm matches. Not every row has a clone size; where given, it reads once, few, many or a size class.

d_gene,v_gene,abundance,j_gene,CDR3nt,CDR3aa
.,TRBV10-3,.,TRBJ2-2,TGTGCCATCACCATCTCGACAGGCATAAACACCGGGGAGCTGTTTTTT,CAITISTGINTGELFF
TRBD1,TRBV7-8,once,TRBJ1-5,TGTGCCAGCAGCTTGGGGGCGGGACAGGGTATCTCAGGCGGCAATCAGCCCCAGCATTTT,CASSLGAGQGISGGNQPQHF
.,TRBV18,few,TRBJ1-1,TGTGCCAGCTCAGATGACCTGAACACTGAAGCTTTCTTT,CASSDDLNTEAFF
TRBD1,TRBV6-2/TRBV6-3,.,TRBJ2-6,TGTGCCAGCAGTTCCTACTACCGGACAGGGACTGGGGCCAACGTCCTGACTTTC,CASSSYYRTGTGANVLTF
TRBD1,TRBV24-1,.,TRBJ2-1,TGTGCCACCGCCCCGGGACAGGGCTACAATGAGCAGTTCTTC,CATAPGQGYNEQFF
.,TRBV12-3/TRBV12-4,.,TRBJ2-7,TGTGCCAGCAGTTTAGGTCTCGAGCAGTACTTC,CASSLGLEQYF
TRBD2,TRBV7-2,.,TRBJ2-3,TGTGCCAGCAGCTTCTCTAGCGGGACTAGCACAGATACGCAGTATTTT,CASSFSSGTSTDTQYF
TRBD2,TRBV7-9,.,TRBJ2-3,TGTGCCAGCAGCTTAGTCGCGCGGACTAGCTCAGATTATTTT,CASSLVARTSSDYF
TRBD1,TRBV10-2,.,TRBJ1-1,TGCGCCAGCAGCGGGACAGGGGGCACTGAAGCTTTCTTT,CASSGTGGTEAFF
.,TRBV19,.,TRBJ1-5,TGTGCCAGTAGTGTTAGAAGCAATCAGCCCCAGCATTTT,CASSVRSNQPQHF
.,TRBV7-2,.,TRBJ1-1,TGTGCCAGCAGCTTAGCTAACAGCAAAAGAGAAGCTTTCTTT,CASSLANSKREAFF
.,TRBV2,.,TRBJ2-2,TGTGCCAGCAGTGGAAGGCTCAATGACGGGGAGCTGTTTTTT,CASSGRLNDGELFF
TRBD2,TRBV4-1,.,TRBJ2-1,TGCGCCAGCAGCCAAGAAAACCTAGCGGGGGACGAGCAGTTCTTC,CASSQENLAGDEQFF
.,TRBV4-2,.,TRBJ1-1,TGTGCCAGCAGCCAAGATTGGGGGCTAAACACTGAAGCTTTCTTT,CASSQDWGLNTEAFF
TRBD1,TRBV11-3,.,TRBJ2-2,TGTGCCAGCAGCGCCTACAGGGGTGGCACCGGGGAGCTGTTTTTT,CASSAYRGGTGELFF
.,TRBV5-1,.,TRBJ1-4,TGCGCCCGCAGCTTGGCCGAGGGGGGGACAACGGAAAAACTGTTTTTT,CARSLAEGGTTEKLFF
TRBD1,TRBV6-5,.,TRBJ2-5,TGTGCCAGCAGTTACGGACAGACAGGGGGGGAGACCCAGTACTTC,CASSYGQTGGETQYF
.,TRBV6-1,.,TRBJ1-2,TGTGCCAGCAGTGATGAGGGACACATATATGGCTACACCTTC,CASSDEGHIYGYTF
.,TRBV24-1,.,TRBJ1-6,TGTGCCACCAGTGATTCGCTGACAGCACATAATTCACCCCTCCACTTT,CATSDSLTAHNSPLHF
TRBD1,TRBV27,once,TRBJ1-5,TGTGCCAGCAGTTCGTGGGGCAGGGGGTTGAGTGGCAATCAGCCCCAGCATTTT,CASSSWGRGLSGNQPQHF
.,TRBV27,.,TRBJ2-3,TGTGCCTCGGAAGGGTCTGCAGATACGCAGTATTTT,CASEGSADTQYF
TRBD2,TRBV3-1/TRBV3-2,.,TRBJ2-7,TGTGCCAGCAGCCAAGAGGGACTAGCGGGTGAGCAGTACTTC,CASSQEGLAGEQYF
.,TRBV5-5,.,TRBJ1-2,TGTGCCAGCAGCTGGGGTACGGGACAAGGATCCGTAGGTGGCTACACCTTC,CASSWGTGQGSVGGYTF
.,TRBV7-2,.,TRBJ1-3,TGTGCCAGCAGCTTAGTATCTGGGGTGGGAAACACCATATATTTT,CASSLVSGVGNTIYF
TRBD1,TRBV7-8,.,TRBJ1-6,TGTGCCAGCAGCTGGGACAGGGTTAATTCACCCCTCCACTTT,CASSWDRVNSPLHF